This T cell receptor beta chain is drawn from a study of shared clonotypes between healthy human individuals. The CDR3 extends over 15 amino acids. Germline V gives CDR1 LNHDA, CDR2 SQIVND (reference sequence). The germline V and J ends were trimmed by 8 bases and 6 bases, with 19 bases remaining between them. Here immunoSEQ multiplex PCR was the method, and the copy in TCRdb shows in-frame clones only, minus some. The sample includes approximately 1.9 million clones, about 94% of them seen just once. CD8 cells regarded as naive lacked CD45RO, were positively chosen for CCR7, and omitted terminally differentiated effector memory CD45RA+ cells.

The sequenced sample consisted of naive CD8+ T cells from PBMCs. This clonotype originated in a man between 18 and 35 years old in good health. Some clones in this sample may be carry-over from other donors' samples. V gene TRBV19 combines with J gene TRBJ1-4; D is uncertain. Written as DNA, the CDR3 is TGTGCCAGTTCGCGCCAGTCGAACCGAGATGAAAAACTGTTTTTT. Translating it yields CASSRQSNRDEKLFF.